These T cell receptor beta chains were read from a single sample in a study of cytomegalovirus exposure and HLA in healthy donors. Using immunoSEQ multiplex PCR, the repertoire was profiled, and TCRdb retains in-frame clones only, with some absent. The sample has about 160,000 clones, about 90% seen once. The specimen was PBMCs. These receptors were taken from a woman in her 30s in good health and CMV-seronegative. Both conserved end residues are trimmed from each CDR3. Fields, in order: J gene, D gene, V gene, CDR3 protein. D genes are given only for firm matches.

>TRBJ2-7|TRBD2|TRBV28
ASSFHRAGGYEQY
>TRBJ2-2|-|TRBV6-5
ASIGPGELF
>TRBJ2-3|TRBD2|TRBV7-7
ASSSGLAETDTQY
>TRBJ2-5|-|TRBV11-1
ASSLAWAGEETQY
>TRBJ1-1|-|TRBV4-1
ASSQDRDGRTVNTEAF
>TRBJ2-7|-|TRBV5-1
ASSLAAGAAEQY
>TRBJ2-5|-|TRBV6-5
ASGALPIPQETQY
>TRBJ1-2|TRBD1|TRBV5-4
ASSSRTGTYGYT
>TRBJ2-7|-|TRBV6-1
ATKDQGHFYEQY
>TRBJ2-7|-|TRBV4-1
ASSQTRVGYEQY
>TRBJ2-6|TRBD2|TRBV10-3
AITQTSGRSGANVLT
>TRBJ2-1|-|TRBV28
ASSLWGTSDYNEQF
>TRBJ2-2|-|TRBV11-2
ASSLDLSGGTRELF
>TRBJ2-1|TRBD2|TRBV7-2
ASSLSVAGGRYEQF
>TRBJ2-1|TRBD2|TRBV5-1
ASSRRTSGRESSYNEQF
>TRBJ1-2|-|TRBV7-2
ASSLVQLYGYT
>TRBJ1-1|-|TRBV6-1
ASSEPGVATEAF
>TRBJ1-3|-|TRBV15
ATSRGAQVDTIY
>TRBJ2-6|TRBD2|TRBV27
ASSLKSGRSSGANVLT
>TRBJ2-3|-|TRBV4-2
ASSQTTDSTDTQY
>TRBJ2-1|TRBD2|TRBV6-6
ASSYAGLGNEQF
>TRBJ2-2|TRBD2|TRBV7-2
ASSFSGTYTGELF
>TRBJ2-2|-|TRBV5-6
ASSLGDGELF
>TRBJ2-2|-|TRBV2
ASSYKSTGELF
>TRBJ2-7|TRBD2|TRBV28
ASSLLGTISYEQY
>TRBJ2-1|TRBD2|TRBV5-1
ASSLNSGGPGNEQF
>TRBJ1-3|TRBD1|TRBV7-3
ASSLSGGTGNTIY
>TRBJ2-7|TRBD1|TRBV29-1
SVEGTGGYEQY
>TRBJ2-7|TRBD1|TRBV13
ASSHTGGREQY
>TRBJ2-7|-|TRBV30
AWSLGRGYEQY
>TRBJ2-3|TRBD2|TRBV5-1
ASSATGTSGIRNSDTQY
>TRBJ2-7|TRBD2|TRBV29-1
SVEKTSGGYEQY
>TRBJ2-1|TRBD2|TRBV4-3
ASSQDSGRALNEQF
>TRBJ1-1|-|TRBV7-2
ASSLVQGPNTEAF
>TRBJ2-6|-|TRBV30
AGPLVSGANVLT
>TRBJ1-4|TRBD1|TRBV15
ATSRGLDRVGEKLF
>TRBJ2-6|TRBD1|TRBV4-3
ASSQGTGTGANVLT
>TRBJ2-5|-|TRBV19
ASSIPPGQPGEETQY
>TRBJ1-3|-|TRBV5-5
ASSLGTGLIGNTIY
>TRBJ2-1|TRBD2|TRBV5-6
ASSLGGTSGSYEQF
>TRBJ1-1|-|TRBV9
ASSATRMNTEAF
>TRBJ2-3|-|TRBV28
ASRSPTTRDTQY
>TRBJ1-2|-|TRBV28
ASSRQKYGYT
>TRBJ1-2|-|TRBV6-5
ASSYAPVAYGYT
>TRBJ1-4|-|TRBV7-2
ASSLFRVERGAPEKLF
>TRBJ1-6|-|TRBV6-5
ASSYGASSEGSPLH
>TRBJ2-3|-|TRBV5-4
ASSLTGRGTDTQY
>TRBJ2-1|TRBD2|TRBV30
AWSAGTSVYNEQF
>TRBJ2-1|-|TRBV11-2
ASSNNLNEQF
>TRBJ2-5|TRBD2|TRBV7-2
ASSRVAGGQETQY
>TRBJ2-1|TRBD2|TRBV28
ASSALTSGSYNEQF
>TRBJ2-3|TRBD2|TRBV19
ASSISGVYTQY
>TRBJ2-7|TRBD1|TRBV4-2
ASSPTGTASYEQY
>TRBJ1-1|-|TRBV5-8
ASSTTQGWGTEAF
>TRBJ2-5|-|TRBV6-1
ASSRSGSWETQY
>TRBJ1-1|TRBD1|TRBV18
ASSPRQGAVNTEAF
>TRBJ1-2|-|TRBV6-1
ASHGMGNSYGYT